The rows below give T cell receptor beta chains drawn from one sample of a study of cytomegalovirus exposure and HLA in healthy donors. Sequencing used immunoSEQ multiplex PCR; TCRdb keeps in-frame clones, though not all of them. The table records some 130,000 clones, approximately 80% of them present only once. The specimen was PBMCs. Receptor source: a man aged 25-45 years in good health and CMV-seronegative. Each CDR3 is given with its conserved first and last residue. D genes are given only for firm matches. Clone size appears in some rows only: once, few, many, or a class for an expanded clone.

v_gene: TRBV5-8; abundance: few; j_gene: TRBJ1-2; d_gene: -; CDR3aa: CASSPIRKGDYGYTF; CDR3nt: TGTGCCAGCAGCCCCATTAGGAAGGGAGACTATGGCTACACCTTC
v_gene: TRBV9; abundance: -; j_gene: TRBJ1-1; d_gene: -; CDR3aa: CASSVGDWGTEAFF; CDR3nt: TGTGCCAGCAGCGTCGGGGATTGGGGCACTGAAGCTTTCTTT
v_gene: TRBV6-6; abundance: few; j_gene: TRBJ1-1; d_gene: -; CDR3aa: CASSRQGDTEAFF; CDR3nt: TGTGCCAGCAGTCGGCAAGGAGACACTGAAGCTTTCTTT
v_gene: TRBV30; abundance: -; j_gene: TRBJ1-1; d_gene: -; CDR3aa: CAWSVPGALNTEAFF; CDR3nt: TGTGCCTGGAGTGTACCAGGCGCGCTGAACACTGAAGCTTTCTTT
v_gene: TRBV30; abundance: -; j_gene: TRBJ2-1; d_gene: TRBD2; CDR3aa: CAWTSGRSYNEQFF; CDR3nt: TGTGCCTGGACTAGCGGGAGGTCCTACAATGAGCAGTTCTTC
v_gene: TRBV10-3; abundance: -; j_gene: TRBJ2-3; d_gene: -; CDR3aa: CAISSTERYTDTQYF; CDR3nt: TGTGCCATCAGTAGCACCGAGCGGTACACAGATACGCAGTATTTT
v_gene: TRBV29-1; abundance: -; j_gene: TRBJ1-6; d_gene: -; CDR3aa: CSVERQDRTLHF; CDR3nt: TGCAGCGTTGAACGACAGGATCGTACCCTCCACTTT
v_gene: TRBV28; abundance: -; j_gene: TRBJ2-2; d_gene: TRBD1; CDR3aa: CASTETGDTGELFF; CDR3nt: TGTGCCAGCACCGAGACAGGGGACACCGGGGAGCTGTTTTTT
v_gene: TRBV19; abundance: -; j_gene: TRBJ1-1; d_gene: -; CDR3aa: CASSIWGGTEAFF; CDR3nt: TGTGCCAGTAGTATTTGGGGCGGCACTGAAGCTTTCTTT
v_gene: TRBV27; abundance: few; j_gene: TRBJ2-1; d_gene: TRBD2; CDR3aa: CASSLQREGRFF; CDR3nt: TGTGCCAGCAGTTTACAGCGGGAGGGTCGATTCTTC
v_gene: TRBV10-2; abundance: -; j_gene: TRBJ2-7; d_gene: TRBD1; CDR3aa: CASSGGQGYEQYF; CDR3nt: TGCGCCAGCAGTGGGGGACAGGGGTACGAGCAGTACTTC
v_gene: TRBV6-1; abundance: -; j_gene: TRBJ1-2; d_gene: -; CDR3aa: CASSEASAGGYGYTF; CDR3nt: TGTGCCAGCAGTGAAGCTTCGGCCGGAGGCTATGGCTACACCTTC
v_gene: TRBV29-1; abundance: few; j_gene: TRBJ2-2; d_gene: -; CDR3aa: CSVERTGELFF; CDR3nt: TGCAGCGTTGAACGCACCGGGGAGCTGTTTTTT
v_gene: TRBV28; abundance: -; j_gene: TRBJ2-7; d_gene: TRBD1; CDR3aa: CASREPRGQGYEQYF; CDR3nt: TGTGCCAGCAGAGAGCCCCGTGGACAGGGGTACGAGCAGTACTTC
v_gene: TRBV10-1; abundance: -; j_gene: TRBJ2-7; d_gene: -; CDR3aa: CASSDNGCSYEQYF; CDR3nt: TGCGCCAGCAGTGATAACGGGTGCTCCTACGAGCAGTACTTC
v_gene: TRBV9; abundance: -; j_gene: TRBJ2-1; d_gene: -; CDR3aa: CASSGVERAYNEQFF; CDR3nt: TGTGCCAGCAGCGGGGTAGAGCGGGCCTACAATGAGCAGTTCTTC
v_gene: TRBV28; abundance: -; j_gene: TRBJ2-3; d_gene: -; CDR3aa: CASSGGIVTSTDTQYF; CDR3nt: TGTGCCAGCAGTGGAGGGATAGTCACTAGCACAGATACGCAGTATTTT
v_gene: TRBV28; abundance: -; j_gene: TRBJ1-6; d_gene: -; CDR3aa: CASSSGAAGNSPLHF; CDR3nt: TGTGCCAGCAGTTCTGGGGCCGCGGGGAATTCACCCCTCCACTTT
v_gene: TRBV28; abundance: -; j_gene: TRBJ2-7; d_gene: TRBD1; CDR3aa: CASSLGQGASYEQYF; CDR3nt: TGTGCCAGCAGTTTGGGACAGGGGGCCTCCTACGAGCAGTACTTC
v_gene: TRBV7-6; abundance: -; j_gene: TRBJ2-1; d_gene: TRBD2; CDR3aa: CASSPRLAGGYNEQFF; CDR3nt: TGTGCCAGCAGCCCCAGACTAGCGGGAGGCTACAATGAGCAGTTCTTC
v_gene: TRBV7-9; abundance: -; j_gene: TRBJ2-7; d_gene: TRBD1; CDR3aa: CASSPKTGGGYEQYF; CDR3nt: TGTGCCAGCAGCCCGAAGACAGGGGGGGGCTACGAGCAGTACTTC
v_gene: TRBV15; abundance: -; j_gene: TRBJ2-3; d_gene: -; CDR3aa: CATSRPGLDTQYF; CDR3nt: TGTGCCACCAGCAGACCCGGTCTGGATACGCAGTATTTT
v_gene: TRBV11-2; abundance: -; j_gene: TRBJ2-1; d_gene: -; CDR3aa: CASSPLVRDKQFF; CDR3nt: TGTGCCAGCAGCCCATTGGTCCGCGACAAGCAGTTCTTC
v_gene: TRBV30; abundance: -; j_gene: TRBJ2-3; d_gene: TRBD2; CDR3aa: CAWTLAGASTDTQYF; CDR3nt: TGTGCCTGGACTCTAGCGGGGGCTAGCACAGATACGCAGTATTTT
v_gene: TRBV6-5; abundance: -; j_gene: TRBJ2-7; d_gene: -; CDR3aa: CASSPSSYEQYF; CDR3nt: TGTGCCAGCAGTCCCAGCTCCTACGAGCAGTACTTC
v_gene: TRBV6-1; abundance: once; j_gene: TRBJ2-7; d_gene: TRBD2; CDR3aa: CASSEGLAGGTYEQYF; CDR3nt: TGTGCCAGCAGCGAAGGTCTAGCGGGAGGTACCTACGAGCAGTACTTC
v_gene: TRBV11-2; abundance: -; j_gene: TRBJ1-2; d_gene: TRBD1; CDR3aa: CASSFGTAYGYTF; CDR3nt: TGTGCCAGCAGCTTTGGGACAGCCTATGGCTACACCTTC
v_gene: TRBV6-7; abundance: -; j_gene: TRBJ1-2; d_gene: TRBD1; CDR3aa: CASSPGQENYGYTF; CDR3nt: TGTGCCAGCAGTCCCGGACAGGAGAATTATGGCTACACCTTC
v_gene: TRBV28; abundance: -; j_gene: TRBJ2-7; d_gene: TRBD2; CDR3aa: CASSLGTRLGYEQYF; CDR3nt: TGTGCCAGCAGTCTCGGGACTAGATTAGGGTACGAGCAGTACTTC
v_gene: TRBV21-1; abundance: -; j_gene: TRBJ2-3; d_gene: -; CDR3aa: CASSNGYGTDTQYF; CDR3nt: TGTGCCAGCAGCAACGGTTATGGCACAGATACGCAGTATTTT
v_gene: TRBV7-2; abundance: -; j_gene: TRBJ2-1; d_gene: -; CDR3aa: CASSFDSASYNEQFF; CDR3nt: TGTGCCAGCAGTTTCGATTCTGCGTCCTACAATGAGCAGTTCTTC
v_gene: TRBV21-1; abundance: -; j_gene: TRBJ2-1; d_gene: -; CDR3aa: CASSNNSREGRNEQFF; CDR3nt: TGTGCCAGCAGCAATAATAGTCGGGAGGGCCGGAATGAGCAGTTCTTC
v_gene: TRBV18; abundance: -; j_gene: TRBJ1-2; d_gene: TRBD1; CDR3aa: CASLPTTTGTYGYTF; CDR3nt: TGTGCCAGCCTACCTACTACGACAGGGACCTATGGCTACACCTTC
v_gene: TRBV7-2; abundance: -; j_gene: TRBJ2-7; d_gene: TRBD1; CDR3aa: CASSLTGTAFSYEQYF; CDR3nt: TGTGCCAGCAGCCTCACCGGGACAGCGTTCTCCTACGAGCAGTACTTC
v_gene: TRBV19; abundance: -; j_gene: TRBJ1-5; d_gene: -; CDR3aa: CASSIGHTTGQPQHF; CDR3nt: TGTGCCAGTAGTATAGGTCACACTACGGGGCAGCCCCAGCATTTT
v_gene: TRBV6-6; abundance: -; j_gene: TRBJ2-3; d_gene: -; CDR3aa: CASRNREPMDTQYF; CDR3nt: TGTGCCAGCAGAAACCGGGAACCCATGGATACGCAGTATTTT
v_gene: TRBV19; abundance: -; j_gene: TRBJ2-5; d_gene: -; CDR3aa: CASGPGRETQYF; CDR3nt: TGTGCCAGCGGTCCGGGTCGAGAGACCCAGTACTTC
v_gene: TRBV27; abundance: -; j_gene: TRBJ2-6; d_gene: TRBD2; CDR3aa: CASRQLAGVPSGANVLTF; CDR3nt: TGTGCCAGCAGGCAACTAGCGGGAGTCCCATCTGGGGCCAACGTCCTGACTTTC
v_gene: TRBV11-2; abundance: -; j_gene: TRBJ1-3; d_gene: TRBD1; CDR3aa: CASSSAYTGAGNTIYF; CDR3nt: TGTGCCAGCAGCTCAGCTTATACAGGGGCTGGAAACACCATATATTTT
v_gene: TRBV6-6; abundance: -; j_gene: TRBJ2-5; d_gene: TRBD1; CDR3aa: CATWGGQGRETQYF; CDR3nt: TGTGCCACCTGGGGGGGACAGGGTAGAGAGACCCAGTACTTC
v_gene: TRBV6-5; abundance: -; j_gene: TRBJ2-3; d_gene: -; CDR3aa: CASSYAGRLGTDTQYF; CDR3nt: TGTGCCAGCAGTTACGCAGGTCGCTTGGGCACAGATACGCAGTATTTT
v_gene: TRBV9; abundance: -; j_gene: TRBJ2-2; d_gene: -; CDR3aa: CATPLTGELFF; CDR3nt: TGTGCCACCCCACTCACCGGGGAGCTGTTTTTT
v_gene: TRBV5-1; abundance: few; j_gene: TRBJ2-2; d_gene: -; CDR3aa: CASSEDGELFF; CDR3nt: TGCGCCAGCAGCGAGGACGGGGAGCTGTTTTTT